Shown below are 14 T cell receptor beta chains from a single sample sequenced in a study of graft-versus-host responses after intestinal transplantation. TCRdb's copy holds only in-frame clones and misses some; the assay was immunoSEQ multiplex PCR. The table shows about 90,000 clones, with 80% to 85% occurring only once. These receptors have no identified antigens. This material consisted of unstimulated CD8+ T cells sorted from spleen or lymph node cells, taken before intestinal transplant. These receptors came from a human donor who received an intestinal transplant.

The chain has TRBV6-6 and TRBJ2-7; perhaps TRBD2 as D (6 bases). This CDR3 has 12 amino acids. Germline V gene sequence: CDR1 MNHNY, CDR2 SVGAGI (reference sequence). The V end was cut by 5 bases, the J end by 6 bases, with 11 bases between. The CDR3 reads CASSRDFFEQYF. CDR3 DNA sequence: TGTGCCAGCAGTCGGGACTTTTTCGAGCAGTACTTC.

The chain's CDR3 is CASSQRVNTGELFF. The CDR3 DNA is TGTGCCAGCAGCCAAAGGGTTAATACCGGGGAGCTGTTTTTT. The V gene is TRBV7-3, the J gene TRBJ2-2; D unresolved. Germline-derived CDR1 and CDR2 are SGHTA and FQGTGA. V dropped 5 bases and J dropped 5 bases, with 12 bases sitting between them. The CDR3 runs 14 residues.

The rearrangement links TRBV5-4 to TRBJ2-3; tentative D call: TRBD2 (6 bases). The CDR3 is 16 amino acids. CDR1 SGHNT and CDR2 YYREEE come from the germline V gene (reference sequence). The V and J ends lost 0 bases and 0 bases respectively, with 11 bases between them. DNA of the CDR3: TGTGCCAGCAGCTTGGGTTCGGGAGTAAGCACAGATACGCAGTATTTT. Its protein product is CASSLGSGVSTDTQYF.

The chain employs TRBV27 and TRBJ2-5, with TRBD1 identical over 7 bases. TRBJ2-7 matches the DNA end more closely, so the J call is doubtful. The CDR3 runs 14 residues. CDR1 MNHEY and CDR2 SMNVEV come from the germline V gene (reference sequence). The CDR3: CASSPGTESYEQYF. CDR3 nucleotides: TGTGCCAGCAGTCCCGGGACAGAGTCCTACGAGCAGTACTTC.

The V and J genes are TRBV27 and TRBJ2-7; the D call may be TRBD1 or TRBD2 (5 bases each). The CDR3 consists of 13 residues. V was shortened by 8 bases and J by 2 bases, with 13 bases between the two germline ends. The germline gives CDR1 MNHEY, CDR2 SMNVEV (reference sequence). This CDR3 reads CASGILGAYEQYF. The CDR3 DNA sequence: TGTGCCAGCGGAATACTAGGGGCCTACGAGCAGTACTTC.

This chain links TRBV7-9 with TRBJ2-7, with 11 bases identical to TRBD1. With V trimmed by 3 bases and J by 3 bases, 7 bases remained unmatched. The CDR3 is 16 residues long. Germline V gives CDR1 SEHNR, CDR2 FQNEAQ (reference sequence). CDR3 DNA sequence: TGTGCCAGCAGCTTCGACATCGGGACAGGGGGCTACGAGCAGTACTTC. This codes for CASSFDIGTGGYEQYF. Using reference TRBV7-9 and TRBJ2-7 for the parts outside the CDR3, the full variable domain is DTGVSQNPRHKITKRGQNVTFRCDPISEHNRLYWYRQTLGQGPEFLTYFQNEAQLEKSRLLSDRFSAERPKGSFSTLEIQRTEQGDSAMYLCASSFDIGTGGYEQYFGPGTRLTVT.

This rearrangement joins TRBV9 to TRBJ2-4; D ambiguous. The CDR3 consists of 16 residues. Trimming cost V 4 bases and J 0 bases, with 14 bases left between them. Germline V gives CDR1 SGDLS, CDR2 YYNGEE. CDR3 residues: CASSPDEWVAKNIQYF. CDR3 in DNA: TGTGCCAGCAGCCCAGATGAGTGGGTAGCCAAAAACATTCAGTACTTC.

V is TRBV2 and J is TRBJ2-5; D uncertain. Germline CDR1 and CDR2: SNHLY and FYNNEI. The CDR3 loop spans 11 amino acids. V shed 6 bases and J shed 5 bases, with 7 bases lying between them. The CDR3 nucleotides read TGTGCCAGCAGGCTCTATGAGACCCAGTACTTC. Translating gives CASRLYETQYF.

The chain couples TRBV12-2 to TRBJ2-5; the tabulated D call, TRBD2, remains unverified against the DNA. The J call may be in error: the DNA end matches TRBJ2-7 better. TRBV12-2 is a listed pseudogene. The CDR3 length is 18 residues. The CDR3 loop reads CASRLSYVAFRSSYEQYF. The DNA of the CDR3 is TGTGCAAGTCGCTTATCCTATGTAGCCTTTAGGAGCTCCTACGAGCAGTACTTC.

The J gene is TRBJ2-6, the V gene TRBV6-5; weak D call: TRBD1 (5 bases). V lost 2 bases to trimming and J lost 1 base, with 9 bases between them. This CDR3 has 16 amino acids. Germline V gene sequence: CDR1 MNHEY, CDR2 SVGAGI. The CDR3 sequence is CASSYDRYSGANVLTF. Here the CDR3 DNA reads TGTGCCAGCAGTTACGACAGATATTCTGGGGCCAACGTCCTGACTTTC.

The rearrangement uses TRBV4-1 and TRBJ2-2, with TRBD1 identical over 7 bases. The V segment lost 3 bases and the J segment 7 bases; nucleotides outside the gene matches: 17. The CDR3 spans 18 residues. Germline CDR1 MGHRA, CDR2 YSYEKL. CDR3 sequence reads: CASSHKGGAVIKHGELFF. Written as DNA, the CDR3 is TGCGCCAGCAGCCACAAAGGGGGCGCGGTAATTAAGCACGGGGAGCTGTTTTTT.

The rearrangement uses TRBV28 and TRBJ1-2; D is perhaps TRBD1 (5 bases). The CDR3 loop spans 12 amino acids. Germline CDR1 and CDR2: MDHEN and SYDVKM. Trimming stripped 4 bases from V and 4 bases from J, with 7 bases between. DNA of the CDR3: TGTGCCAGCAGTTGGGGGGGCTATGGCTACACCTTC. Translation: CASSWGGYGYTF.

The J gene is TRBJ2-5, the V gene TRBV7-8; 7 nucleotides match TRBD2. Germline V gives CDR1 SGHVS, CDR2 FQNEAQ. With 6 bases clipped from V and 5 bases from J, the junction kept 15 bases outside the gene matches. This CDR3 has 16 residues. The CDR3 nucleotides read TGTGCCAGCAGTTCACCCCGGGACTACACCGCGGAGACCCAGTACTTC. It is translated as CASSSPRDYTAETQYF.

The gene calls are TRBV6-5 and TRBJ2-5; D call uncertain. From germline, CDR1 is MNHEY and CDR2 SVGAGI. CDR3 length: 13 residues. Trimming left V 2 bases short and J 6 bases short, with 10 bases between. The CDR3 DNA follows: TGTGCCAGCAGTTACCAGTACGTACAGACCCAGTACTTC. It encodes CASSYQYVQTQYF.